This passage covers 4 T cell receptor beta chains from one sample sequenced in a study of blood T cell repertoires in COVID-19. TCRdb keeps only in-frame clones here, not all; method: immunoSEQ multiplex PCR. The sample lists under 350,000 clones; roughly nine tenths were seen once. The sequenced material came from PBMCs or T cells enriched from blood (not recorded which). The receptor set was obtained from a man between 60 and 75 years old who had recovered from COVID-19.

The V call is TRBV14, the J call TRBJ1-1; possible D gene TRBD1, 5 bases. CDR3 length: 13 amino acids. In germline, CDR1 is SGHDN, CDR2 FVKESK. Deletions cut 5 bases from V and 4 bases from J, with 11 bases between. In DNA, the CDR3 is TGTGCCAGCAGCGCCCTGGGGGGCACTGAAGCTTTCTTT. It yields the protein CASSALGGTEAFF.

V gene TRBV6-5 combines with J gene TRBJ2-1; 8 bases line up with TRBD1. Germline-derived CDR1 and CDR2 are MNHEY and SVGAGI. The CDR3 contains 14 residues. V lost 8 bases and J lost 6; bases outside the gene matches: 9. In nucleotides, the CDR3 is TGTGCCAGCTTACGGGACAGGAGAGGCAATGAGCAGTTCTTC. Its protein is CASLRDRRGNEQFF.

The V call is TRBV2, the J call TRBJ2-7; 7 bases map to TRBD1. J gave up 0 bases and V 6 bases, and 8 bases lay outside the gene matches. Germline-derived CDR1 and CDR2 are SNHLY and FYNNEI. The CDR3 sequence is 15 residues long. CDR3 in amino acids: CASRAGTASSYEQYF. The CDR3 DNA reads as TGTGCCAGCAGGGCCGGGACAGCGAGCTCCTACGAGCAGTACTTC.

The chain is built from TRBV5-4 and TRBJ1-2; D uncertain. The CDR3 loop spans 11 amino acids. In germline, CDR1 is SGHNT, CDR2 YYREEE (reference sequence). V was trimmed by 4 bases and J by 8 bases, leaving 9 bases between them. Written as DNA, the CDR3 is TGTGCCAGCAGCAAGGAGGTCGGCTACACCTTC. Translated, it gives CASSKEVGYTF.